Included here is one T cell receptor (beta chain) sequence, with context. What it binds is unknown. The source of the sample is a study of cytomegalovirus exposure and HLA in healthy donors. Study-wide context: Most donors, less than 85% of a few hundred genotyped, fell in the Caucasian-associated ancestry cluster. Broader study findings: In an earlier analysis, productive rearrangement rates for most beta V segments clustered near 87% or 30%.

The PCR contained 60 Vbeta and 13 Jbeta primers. The assay was immunoSEQ multiplex PCR, and TCRdb's table has in-frame clones only and misses some. This sample carries roughly 120,000 clones, around 77% of them seen once, and the ten largest clones take around 13%. This clonotype was obtained from a woman in her forties in good health and CMV-seropositive. Sequencing was carried out using PBMCs.

The CDR3 region has the DNA TGTGCCAGCAGGGGTCACACAGGGATAATACGGGCTTTCTTT. Its protein product is CASRGHTGIIRAFF. The V call is TRBV28, the J call TRBJ1-1, with D possibly being TRBD1 (6 bases). CDR1 is MDHEN, CDR2 SYDVKM, per germline. V was trimmed by 6 bases and J by 11 bases, leaving 22 bases between them. CDR3 length equals 14 residues. The whole variable domain, filled in from reference TRBV28 and TRBJ1-1, reads DVKVTQSSRYLVKRTGEKVFLECVQDMDHENMFWYRQDPGLGLRLIYFSYDVKMKEKGDIPEGYSVSREKKERFSLILESASTNQTSMYLCASRGHTGIIRAFFGQGTRLTVV.